One and the same sample provided the 2 T cell receptor beta chains below, sequenced in a study of type 1 regulatory T cells. MiXCR, applied by TCRdb to the reads, yields one record per CDR3 protein. The sample yields approximately 97,000 distinct CDR3 sequences, roughly 28% seen once. The material sequenced was CD4+ T cells, either the whole sample or a sorted fraction (not recorded which). These receptors were collected from a human donor in good health.

The chain links TRBV7-9 to TRBJ2-5, with 13 nucleotides matching TRBD2. V shed 5 bases and J 4 bases; nucleotides not matched to a gene: 4. The germline CDR1 and CDR2 sequences are SEHNR and FQNEAQ (reference sequence). This CDR3 spans 15 amino acids. CDR3 nucleotide sequence: TGTGCCAGCAGCCTGGGACTAGCGGGAACAGAGACCCAGTACTTC. Translated, it gives CASSLGLAGTETQYF.

The chain uses TRBV29-1 and TRBJ2-3, with TRBD2 identical over 8 bases. The ends lost 7 bases at V and 4 bases at J; junction bases unmatched: 7. CDR1 is SQVTM, CDR2 ANQGSEA, per germline. This CDR3 has 13 residues. The DNA for the CDR3 is TGCAGCGGAGATAGCGGGGCGGCAGATACGCAGTATTTT. It specifies CSGDSGAADTQYF.